The rows below give T cell receptor beta chains drawn from one sample of a study of T cells in localized non-small cell lung cancer. The protocol was immunoSEQ multiplex PCR, while the TCRdb copy is restricted to in-frame clones and leaves out a portion. The sample includes about 1,300 clones, just under 20% of them seen just once. Sequencing used normal lung tissue next to the tumor, obtained before any cancer treatment. The source of these receptors is a man aged 40-75 years with stage I lung adenocarcinoma. Both conserved end residues are part of each CDR3. D genes are given only for firm matches. The listing skips clone size in some rows; elsewhere it reads once, few, many or a size class.

d_call clone_size j_call v_call cdr3_nt cdr3_aa
NA large TRBJ2-4 TRBV19 TGTGCCAGTGGAAAGGGTCTAGCCAAAAACATTCAGTACTTC CASGKGLAKNIQYF
TRBD1 once TRBJ2-7 TRBV19 TGTGCCAGTAAACAGGGGGCTCGGCACGAGCAGTACTTC CASKQGARHEQYF
NA large TRBJ1-1 TRBV11-3 TGTGCCAGCAGCTGGACGCCGAGGCCCCACACTGAAGCTTTCTTT CASSWTPRPHTEAFF
TRBD2 large TRBJ2-3 TRBV28 TGTGCCAGCAGCGGGGGGGCTAGCGGATACACAGATACGCAGTATTTT CASSGGASGYTDTQYF
NA few TRBJ2-7 TRBV6-8 TGTGCCAGCAGATTATCACAGGCCACAGGGGAGCAGTACTTC CASRLSQATGEQYF
NA few TRBJ2-7 TRBV18 TGTGCCAGCTCACCACTGGGGACTCAGGATTTCGCGTACTTC CASSPLGTQDFAYF
NA few TRBJ2-3 TRBV29-1 TGCAGCGTTGAAGAAAGGGCAGGGTACGGCACAGATACGCAGTATTTT CSVEERAGYGTDTQYF
NA large TRBJ1-2 TRBV4-1 TGCGCCAGCCGGGGACACGACTCTAACTATGGCTACACCTTC CASRGHDSNYGYTF
TRBD2 large TRBJ2-1 TRBV9 TGTGCCAGCAGCGTAGCGGGAGGGCAATACAATGAGCAGTTCTTC CASSVAGGQYNEQFF
NA NA TRBJ1-1 TRBV28 TGTGCCAGCAGCCGCCACCTCATAGGCGCTTTCTTT CASSRHLIGAFF
TRBD1 few TRBJ2-1 TRBV11-3 TGTGCCAGCAGCTTACCCAGGGGGCATGGTGAGCAGTTCTTC CASSLPRGHGEQFF
NA medium-sized TRBJ1-5 TRBV6-8 TGTGCCAGCAACCTCCCCGGGAATAGCAATCAGCCCCAGCATTTT CASNLPGNSNQPQHF
NA NA TRBJ2-7 TRBV28 TGTGCCAGCAGTTCGGGACTGCGACCCTACGAGCAGTACTTC CASSSGLRPYEQYF
TRBD1 medium-sized TRBJ2-5 TRBV6-8 TGTGCCAGCAGTTACCCTTGGGACAGGGTTCGGGAGACCCAGTACTTC CASSYPWDRVRETQYF
NA large TRBJ2-7 TRBV12-5 TGTGCCAGCGCCGTGCAAGCAGGGGCCTACGAGCAGTACTTC CASAVQAGAYEQYF
TRBD2 NA TRBJ2-1 TRBV19 TGTGCCAGTAGGATCGGAGCGGGAGTCTCTGAGCAGTTCTTC CASRIGAGVSEQFF
NA NA TRBJ2-3 TRBV29-1 TGCAGCGTTGAAGGGGGGGGGCTCGCAGATACGCAGTATTTT CSVEGGGLADTQYF
NA few TRBJ1-1 TRBV7-2 TGTGCCAGCAGCTATACAGTGAACACTGAAGCTTTCTTT CASSYTVNTEAFF
TRBD1 large TRBJ1-2 TRBV30 TGTGCCTGGAGAAGGGGAATAATGGACAGGGGAGACTATGGCTACACCTTC CAWRRGIMDRGDYGYTF
NA NA TRBJ1-1 TRBV9 TGTGCCAGCAGCGTAGGAAGTTTGGGCAGTCAGGCTTTCTTT CASSVGSLGSQAFF
NA NA TRBJ2-5 TRBV19 TGTGCCAGTAGTCATCAGGTGGGGGCTCAAGAGACCCAGTACTTC CASSHQVGAQETQYF
TRBD2 NA TRBJ2-3 TRBV19 TGTGCCAGTAGCCGGACTAGCACTGGCACAGATACGCAGTATTTT CASSRTSTGTDTQYF
NA few TRBJ2-7 TRBV6-8 TGTGCCATCTCCCCCCCCGGGGTGGGCTACGAGCAGTACTTC CAISPPGVGYEQYF
NA few TRBJ1-2 TRBV6-8 TGTGCGGCAACGCGTCCCCTGGGCTCTTATGGCTACACCTTC CAATRPLGSYGYTF
NA NA TRBJ2-1 TRBV28 TGTGCCACCAATTGGGCCGGATACAATGAGCAGTTCTTC CATNWAGYNEQFF
TRBD2 NA TRBJ2-2 TRBV11-3 TGTGCCAGCAGCTTGGGCGGTAGCGGGAGGGCCGTCACCGGGGAGCTGTTTTTT CASSLGGSGRAVTGELFF
TRBD2 large TRBJ2-5 TRBV9 TGTGCCAGCAGCCTAACTAGCGCACAGACCCAGTACTTC CASSLTSAQTQYF
TRBD2 few TRBJ2-1 TRBV15 TGTGCCACCAGCAGAGATGGGACTAGCGGCCTCTATTATGAGCAGTTCTTC CATSRDGTSGLYYEQFF
TRBD1 NA TRBJ2-7 TRBV5-1 TGCGCCAGCAGCCCCACGGGACAGGCCTACGAGCAGTACTTC CASSPTGQAYEQYF
NA few TRBJ2-1 TRBV4-1 TGCGCCAGCAGCAAAACAGGGACTAACTACAATGAGCAGTTCTTC CASSKTGTNYNEQFF
TRBD1 NA TRBJ1-2 TRBV5-1 TGCGCCAGCAGCTCGGGACAGGGGGCGCGAGGCTACACCTTC CASSSGQGARGYTF
NA NA TRBJ1-3 TRBV6-8 TGTGCCAGCAGTTACTCAGGCTCTGGAAACACCATATATTTT CASSYSGSGNTIYF
NA NA TRBJ1-5 TRBV9 TGTGCCAGCAGCGTAGAAGGGGGGGAAGGCCAGCCCCAGCATTTT CASSVEGGEGQPQHF
TRBD1 NA TRBJ1-5 TRBV19 TGTGCCAGTAGCCTAATAGGGGGCAAGGTACATTTT CASSLIGGKVHF
NA NA TRBJ1-1 TRBV11-3 TGTGCCAGCAGCTTAGATCCAGGGACTACTGAAGCTTTCTTT CASSLDPGTTEAFF
TRBD2 few TRBJ2-2 TRBV11-3 TGTGCCAGCAGCACCCGACTGACTAGCGGGAGCATGACCGGGGAGCTGTTTTTT CASSTRLTSGSMTGELFF
TRBD2 NA TRBJ2-5 TRBV19 TGTGCCAGTAGCCCCAGGACTAGCGGGAGGAACCAAGAGACCCAGTACTTC CASSPRTSGRNQETQYF
NA few TRBJ2-1 TRBV6-8 TGTGCCAGCAGTATACTACAGGGCGATGAGCAGTTCTTC CASSILQGDEQFF
NA few TRBJ2-7 TRBV4-1 TGCGCCAGCAGCCAAGATGGGAAACGGACCTACGAGCAGTACTTC CASSQDGKRTYEQYF
TRBD2 few TRBJ2-1 TRBV5-1 TGCGCCAGCAGCATTATAGCGGGAGGGTTCAATGAGCAGTTCTTC CASSIIAGGFNEQFF
NA NA TRBJ2-5 TRBV28 TGTGCCAGCAGTCCCCCACAGTCAATGGTCGGGGAGACCCAGTACTTC CASSPPQSMVGETQYF
NA medium-sized TRBJ1-1 TRBV6-8 TGTGCCAGCAGTTACCTTGGGACGGGGAACACTGAAGCTTTCTTT CASSYLGTGNTEAFF
NA few TRBJ2-5 TRBV11-3 TGTGCCAGCAGCTTGGGGGACAACCAAGAGACCCAGTACTTC CASSLGDNQETQYF
TRBD2 few TRBJ2-7 TRBV25-1 TGTGCCAGCAGTCCCCACGTAGGGTGGGGGGGGCAGTACTTC CASSPHVGWGGQYF
TRBD2 few TRBJ2-5 TRBV6-4 TGTGCCAGCAGAAGTCCCCGCGGGAGGGGTGAGACCCAGTACTTC CASRSPRGRGETQYF
TRBD1 few TRBJ1-1 TRBV11-3 TGTGCCAGCAGCCCAAAGGGACAGGGGAGAGCTGAAGCTTTCTTT CASSPKGQGRAEAFF
NA NA TRBJ2-3 TRBV29-1 TGCAGCGTTCCCCCCACGGGGAGAGATACGCAGTATTTT CSVPPTGRDTQYF
TRBD2 NA TRBJ2-7 TRBV2 TGTGCCAGCTGGATCGCTAGCGGGGGTTACGAGCAGTACTTC CASWIASGGYEQYF
TRBD2 NA TRBJ2-3 TRBV18 TGTGCCAGCTCACTAGCGGGAGGCCCCACAGATACGCAGTATTTT CASSLAGGPTDTQYF
TRBD1 NA TRBJ2-5 TRBV28 TGTGCCAGCAGTCCCCTCCGAGGCACAGGGGATCAGGAGACCCAGTACTTC CASSPLRGTGDQETQYF
TRBD2 NA TRBJ2-3 TRBV9 TGTGCCAGCACCCCGGGACTAGCGGGAGGAGATACGCAGTATTTT CASTPGLAGGDTQYF